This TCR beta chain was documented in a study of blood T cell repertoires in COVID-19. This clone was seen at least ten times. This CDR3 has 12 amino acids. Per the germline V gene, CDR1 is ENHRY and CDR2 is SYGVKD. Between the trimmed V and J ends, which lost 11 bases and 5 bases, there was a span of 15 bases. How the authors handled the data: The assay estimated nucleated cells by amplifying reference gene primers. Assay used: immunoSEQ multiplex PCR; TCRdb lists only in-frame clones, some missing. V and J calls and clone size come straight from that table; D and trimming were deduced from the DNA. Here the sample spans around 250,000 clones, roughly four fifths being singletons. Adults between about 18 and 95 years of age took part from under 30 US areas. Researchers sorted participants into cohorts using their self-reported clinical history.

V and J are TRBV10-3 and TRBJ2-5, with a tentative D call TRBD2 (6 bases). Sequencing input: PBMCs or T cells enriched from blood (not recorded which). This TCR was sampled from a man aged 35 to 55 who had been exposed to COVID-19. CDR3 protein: CAVKGLWETQYF. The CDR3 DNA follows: TGTGCCGTCAAGGGACTGTGGGAGACCCAGTACTTC.